The TCR beta chain under discussion was sequenced for a study of T cell repertoires in cytomegalovirus infection. At the level of the study: A matching HLA type, together with CMV infection, was signaled by public TCR beta signatures. Points from the study as a whole: Accumulated public TCR beta family frequency recognized individuals carrying CMV together with the relevant HLA. CMV-specific HLA-C-restricted TCR beta clonotypes dominated the ex vivo response.

TCRdb re-called the reads through MiXCR, storing one row per CDR3 protein. The profile shows 680,000 or so distinct CDR3 sequences, approximately 40% of them singletons. This clonotype was observed at least ten times. No antigen is known for it. This CDR3 spans 12 amino acids. The V segment lost 6 bases and the J segment 7 bases; nucleotides outside the gene matches: 3. The TCR comes from a human donor in good health (CMV status not recorded). Some clones in this sample may be carry-over from other donors' samples. V is TRBV12-3 or TRBV12-4 and J is TRBJ1-5; 7 nucleotides line up with TRBD1. The material sequenced was PBMCs. In DNA form, the CDR3 reads TGTGCCAGCAGCGGAGGGGGCCAGCCCCAGCATTTT. It is translated as CASSGGGQPQHF.